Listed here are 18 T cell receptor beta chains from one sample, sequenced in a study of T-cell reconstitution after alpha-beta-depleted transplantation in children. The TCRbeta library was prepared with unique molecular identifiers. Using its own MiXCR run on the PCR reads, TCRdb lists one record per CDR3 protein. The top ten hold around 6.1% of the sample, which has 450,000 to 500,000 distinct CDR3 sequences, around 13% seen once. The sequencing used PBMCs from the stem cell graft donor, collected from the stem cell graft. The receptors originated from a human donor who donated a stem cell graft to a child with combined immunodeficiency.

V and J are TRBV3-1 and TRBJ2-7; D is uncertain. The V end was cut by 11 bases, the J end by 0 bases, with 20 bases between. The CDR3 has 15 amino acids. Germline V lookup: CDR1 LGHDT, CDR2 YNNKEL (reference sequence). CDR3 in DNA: TGTGCCTGCTCCACCCAGACGGGTTCCTCCTACGAGCAGTACTTC. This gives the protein CACSTQTGSSYEQYF.

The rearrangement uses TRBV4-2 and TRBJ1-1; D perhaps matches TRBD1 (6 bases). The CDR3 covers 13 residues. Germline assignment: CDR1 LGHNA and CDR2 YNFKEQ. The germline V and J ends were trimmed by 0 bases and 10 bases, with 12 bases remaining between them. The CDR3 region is CASSQDGGLGAFF. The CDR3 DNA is TGTGCCAGCAGCCAAGACGGGGGGCTAGGAGCTTTCTTT.

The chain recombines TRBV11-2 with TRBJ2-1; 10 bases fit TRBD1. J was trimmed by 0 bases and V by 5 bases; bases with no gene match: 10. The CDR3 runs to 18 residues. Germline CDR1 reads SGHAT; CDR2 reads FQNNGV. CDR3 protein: CASSRRDRGISSYNEQFF. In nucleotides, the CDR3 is TGTGCCAGCAGCAGACGGGACAGGGGCATCAGCTCCTACAATGAGCAGTTCTTC.

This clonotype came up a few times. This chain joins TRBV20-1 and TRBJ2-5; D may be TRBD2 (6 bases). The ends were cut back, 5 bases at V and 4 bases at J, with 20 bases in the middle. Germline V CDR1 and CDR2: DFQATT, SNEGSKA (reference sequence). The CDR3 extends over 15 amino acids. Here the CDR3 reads CSAPRLNGGAETQYF. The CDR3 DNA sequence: TGCAGTGCTCCTCGACTGAATGGAGGGGCAGAGACCCAGTACTTC.

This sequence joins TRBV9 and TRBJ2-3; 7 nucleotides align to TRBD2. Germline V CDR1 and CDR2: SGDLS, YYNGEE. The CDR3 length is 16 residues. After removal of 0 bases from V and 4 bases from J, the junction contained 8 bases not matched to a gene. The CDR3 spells CASSVGPGLQADTQYF. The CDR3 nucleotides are TGTGCCAGCAGCGTAGGACCGGGACTACAGGCAGATACGCAGTATTTT. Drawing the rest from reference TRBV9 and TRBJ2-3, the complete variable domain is DSGVTQTPKHLITATGQRVTLRCSPRSGDLSVYWYQQSLDQGLQFLIQYYNGEERAKGNILERFSAQQFPDLHSELNLSSLELGDSALYFCASSVGPGLQADTQYFGPGTRLTVL.

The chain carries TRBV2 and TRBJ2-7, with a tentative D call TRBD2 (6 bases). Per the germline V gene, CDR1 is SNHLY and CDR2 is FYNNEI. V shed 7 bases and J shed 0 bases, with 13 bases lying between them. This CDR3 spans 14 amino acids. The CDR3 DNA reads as TGTGCCAGCATGAGGGACTTCAGCTCCTACGAGCAGTACTTC. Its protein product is CASMRDFSSYEQYF.

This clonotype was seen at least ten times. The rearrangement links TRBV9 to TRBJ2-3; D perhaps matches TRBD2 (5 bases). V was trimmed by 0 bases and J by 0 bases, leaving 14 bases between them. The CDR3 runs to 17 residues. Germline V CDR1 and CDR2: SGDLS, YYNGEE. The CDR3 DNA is TGTGCCAGCAGCGTAGCAGGCTCTAGCCTTAGCACAGATACGCAGTATTTT. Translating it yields CASSVAGSSLSTDTQYF.

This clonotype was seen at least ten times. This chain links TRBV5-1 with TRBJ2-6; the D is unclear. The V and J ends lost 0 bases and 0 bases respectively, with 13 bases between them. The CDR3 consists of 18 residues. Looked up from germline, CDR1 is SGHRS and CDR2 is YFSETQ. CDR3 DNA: TGCGCCAGCAGCTTGGCCTACAGTCCCAACTCTGGGGCCAACGTCCTGACTTTC. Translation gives CASSLAYSPNSGANVLTF.

The CDR3 loop reads CASSYFRGRNYEQYF. CDR3 DNA sequence: TGTGCCAGCAGTTACTTCAGGGGGCGCAACTACGAGCAGTACTTC. The genes are TRBV6-5 and TRBJ2-7, with 8 bases fitting TRBD1. In germline, CDR1 is MNHEY, CDR2 SVGAGI. The trim removed 1 base at V and 3 bases at J, leaving 5 bases unmatched. CDR3 length: 15 residues.

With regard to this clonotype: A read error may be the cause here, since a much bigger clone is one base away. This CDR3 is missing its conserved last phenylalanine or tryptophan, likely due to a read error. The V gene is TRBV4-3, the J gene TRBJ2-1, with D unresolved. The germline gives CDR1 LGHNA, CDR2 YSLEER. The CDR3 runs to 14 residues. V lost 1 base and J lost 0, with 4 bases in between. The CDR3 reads CASSQVISYNEQFY. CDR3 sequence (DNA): TGCGCCAGCAGCCAAGTTATCTCCTACAATGAGCAGTTCTAC.

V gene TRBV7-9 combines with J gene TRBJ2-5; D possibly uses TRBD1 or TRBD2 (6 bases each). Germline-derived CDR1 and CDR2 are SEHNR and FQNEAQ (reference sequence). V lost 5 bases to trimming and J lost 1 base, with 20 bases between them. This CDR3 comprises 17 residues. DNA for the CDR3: TGTGCCAGCAGCCCCGTCGGCAGGGGAGGTCGCCAAGAGACCCAGTACTTC. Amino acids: CASSPVGRGGRQETQYF.

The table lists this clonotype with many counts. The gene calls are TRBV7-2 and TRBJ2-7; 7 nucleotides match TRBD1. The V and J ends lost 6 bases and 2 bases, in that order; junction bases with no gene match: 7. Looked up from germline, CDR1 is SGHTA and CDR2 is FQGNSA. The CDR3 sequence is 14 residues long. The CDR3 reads CASSIPGTAYEQYF. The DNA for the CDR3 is TGTGCCAGCAGTATTCCCGGGACAGCCTACGAGCAGTACTTC.

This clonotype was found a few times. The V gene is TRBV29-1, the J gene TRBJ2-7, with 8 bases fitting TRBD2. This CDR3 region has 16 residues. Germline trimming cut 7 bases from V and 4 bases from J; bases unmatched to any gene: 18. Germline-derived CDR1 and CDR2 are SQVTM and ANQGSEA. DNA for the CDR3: TGCAGCGCCAGAATTAGTCTAGCGGGTAGCCGTTACGAGCAGTACTTC. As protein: CSARISLAGSRYEQYF.

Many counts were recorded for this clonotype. In DNA, the CDR3 is TGTGCCAGCAGCCTACAGGGGTTCGGCTACAATGAGCAGTTCTTC. This sequence encodes CASSLQGFGYNEQFF. V is TRBV11-2 and J is TRBJ2-1; 7 nucleotides line up with TRBD1. With 5 bases clipped from V and 3 bases from J, the junction kept 7 bases outside the gene matches. The CDR3 spans 15 residues. Germline lookup yields CDR1 SGHAT and CDR2 FQNNGV. Together with reference TRBV11-2 and TRBJ2-1, the CDR3 gives the full variable domain: EAGVAQSPRYKIIEKRQSVAFWCNPISGHATLYWYQQILGQGPKLLIQFQNNGVVDDSQLPKDRFSAERLKGVDSTLKIQPAKLEDSAVYLCASSLQGFGYNEQFFGPGTRLTVL.

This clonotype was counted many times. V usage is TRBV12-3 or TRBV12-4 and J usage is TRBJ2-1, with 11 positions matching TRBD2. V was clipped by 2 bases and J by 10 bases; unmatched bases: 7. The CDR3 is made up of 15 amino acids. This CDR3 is CASSLFLAGGGEQFF. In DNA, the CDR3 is TGTGCCAGCAGTTTATTTCTAGCGGGAGGAGGCGAGCAGTTCTTC.

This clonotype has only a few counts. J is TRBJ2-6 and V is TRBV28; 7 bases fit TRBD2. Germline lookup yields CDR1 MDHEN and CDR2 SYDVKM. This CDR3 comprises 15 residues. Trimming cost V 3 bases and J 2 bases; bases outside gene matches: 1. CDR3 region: CASSFRGAGANVLTF. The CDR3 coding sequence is TGTGCCAGCAGTTTTCGGGGGGCTGGGGCCAACGTCCTGACTTTC.

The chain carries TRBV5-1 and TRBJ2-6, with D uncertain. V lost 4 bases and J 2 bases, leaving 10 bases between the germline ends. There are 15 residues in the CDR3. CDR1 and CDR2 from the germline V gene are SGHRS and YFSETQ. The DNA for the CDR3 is TGCGCCAGCAGCCCGAGACACACTGGGGCCAACGTCCTGACTTTC. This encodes CASSPRHTGANVLTF.

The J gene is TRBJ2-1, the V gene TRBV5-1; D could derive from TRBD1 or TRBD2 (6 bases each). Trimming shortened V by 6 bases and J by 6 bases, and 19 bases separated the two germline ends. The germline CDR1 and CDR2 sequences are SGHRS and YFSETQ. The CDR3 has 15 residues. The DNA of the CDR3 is TGCGCCAGCAAAGGGGGGCGGTCGGCCGGCAATGAGCAGTTCTTC. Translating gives CASKGGRSAGNEQFF.